These 27 T cell receptor beta chains originate from one sample sequenced in a study of T cell responses to AZD1222 COVID-19 vaccine. The method was immunoSEQ multiplex PCR; TCRdb's version includes in-frame clones alone and lacks a portion of them. The sample carries more than 100,000 clones, 80% to 95% recorded once. This sample comprised peripheral blood, obtained 28 days after the second AZD1222 dose. The source is an adult who received the AZD1222 COVID-19 vaccine.

The chain has TRBV18 and TRBJ2-1, with 7 positions matching TRBD2. V was clipped by 5 bases and J by 7 bases; unmatched bases: 8. Germline loops: CDR1 KGHSH, CDR2 LQKENI. CDR3 length equals 14 residues. The CDR3 here is CASSSLGEGNEQFF. The CDR3, as DNA: TGTGCCAGCTCATCTCTTGGGGAGGGGAATGAGCAGTTCTTC.

The chain combines TRBV18 with TRBJ2-1; TRBD2 matches 13 bases. Germline V gives CDR1 KGHSH, CDR2 LQKENI. V lost 4 bases, J lost 9 bases, and 3 bases stayed unmatched. This CDR3 is 14 amino acids long. The CDR3 sequence: CASSRTSGGGEQFF. In DNA form, the CDR3 reads TGTGCCAGCTCACGGACTAGCGGGGGCGGTGAGCAGTTCTTC.

This clone was recorded a few times. This sequence joins TRBV10-1 and TRBJ2-7; D might be TRBD1 (6 bases). The CDR3 is made up of 13 amino acids. From germline, CDR1 is WNHNN and CDR2 SYGVQD (reference sequence). The V end lost 2 bases, the J end lost 6 bases, and 11 bases lay between the germline ends. CDR3 sequence: CASSEASRGEQYF. The CDR3 nucleotides are TGCGCCAGCAGTGAGGCTAGCAGGGGCGAGCAGTACTTC.

The chain has TRBV19 and TRBJ2-5; D ambiguous. CDR1 LNHDA and CDR2 SQIVND come from the germline V gene (reference sequence). V lost 6 bases and J lost 3, with 5 bases in between. This CDR3 contains 11 residues. The CDR3 spells CASRREETQYF. The CDR3 region has the DNA TGTGCCAGTAGAAGAGAAGAGACCCAGTACTTC.

The chain couples TRBV28 to TRBJ1-5; 7 nucleotides line up with TRBD1. The V segment lost 2 bases and the J segment 3 bases; nucleotides outside the gene matches: 4. This CDR3 is built from 15 residues. Germline V gives CDR1 MDHEN, CDR2 SYDVKM. The CDR3 nucleotides read TGTGCCAGCAGTTTAGGACAGGCCGTCAATCAGCCCCAGCATTTT. This translates into CASSLGQAVNQPQHF.

This sequence joins TRBV4-2 and TRBJ1-1; D ambiguous. Trimming cost V 0 bases and J 1 base, with 6 bases left between them. Germline-derived CDR1 and CDR2 are LGHNA and YNFKEQ. CDR3 length: 14 amino acids. The CDR3 sequence is CASSQDPKNTEAFF. CDR3 DNA: TGTGCCAGCAGCCAAGATCCGAAGAACACTGAAGCTTTCTTT.

V gene TRBV20-1 combines with J gene TRBJ1-4; perhaps TRBD1 as D (6 bases). Germline V gives CDR1 DFQATT, CDR2 SNEGSKA (reference sequence). This CDR3 is built from 13 residues. V lost 4 bases to trimming and J lost 5 bases, with 11 bases between them. CDR3 sequence: CSANDRLNEKLFF. The CDR3 DNA follows: TGCAGTGCTAATGACAGGCTGAATGAAAAACTGTTTTTT.

The rearrangement links TRBV19 to TRBJ2-1; tentatively, D is TRBD2 (7 bases). The CDR3 totals 18 residues. V shed 8 bases and J shed 1 base, with 24 bases lying between them. From germline, CDR1 is LNHDA and CDR2 SQIVND (reference sequence). The CDR3 region has the DNA TGTGCCAGTTCACGGGGGGCCGGGGTTTTGAGTTCCTACAATGAGCAGTTCTTC. Translated, it gives CASSRGAGVLSSYNEQFF.

This chain links TRBV28 with TRBJ2-5, with 7 bases that match TRBD2. Germline V gene lookup returns CDR1 MDHEN and CDR2 SYDVKM. This CDR3 spans 17 amino acids. The V gene end was trimmed by 3 bases and the J gene end by 2 bases; junction bases not matched to a gene: 12. CDR3: CASSFWEGLYLQETQYF. The DNA of the CDR3 is TGTGCCAGCAGTTTTTGGGAGGGCCTTTATCTACAAGAGACCCAGTACTTC.

The chain is built from TRBV11-3 and TRBJ2-1; D may be TRBD1 (5 bases). The germline CDR1 and CDR2 sequences are SGHNT and YENEEA. This CDR3 region has 14 residues. The germline V and J ends were trimmed by 1 base and 8 bases, with 12 bases remaining between them. CDR3 sequence: CASSLVPGMDEQFF. In nucleotides, the CDR3 is TGTGCCAGCAGCTTAGTCCCAGGGATGGATGAGCAGTTCTTC.

The V call is TRBV18, the J call TRBJ2-1; no clear D. The CDR3 has 11 amino acids. Per germline, CDR1 KGHSH and CDR2 LQKENI. V gave up 6 bases and J gave up 7 bases, with 7 bases separating them. CDR3 residues: CASSPNNEQFF. In nucleotides, the CDR3 is TGTGCCAGCTCCCCGAATAATGAGCAGTTCTTC. The variable domain in full, completed from reference TRBV18 and TRBJ2-1, reads NAGVMQNPRHLVRRRGQEARLRCSPMKGHSHVYWYRQLPEEGLKFMVYLQKENIIDESGMPKERFSAEFPKEGPSILRIQQVVRGDSAAYFCASSPNNEQFFGPGTRLTVL.

This clone was detected once. The J gene is TRBJ1-2, the V gene TRBV21-1; the DNA was not compared with TRBD1, the D call given in the table. TRBV21-1 is designated a pseudogene. The CDR3 is 14 amino acids. CDR3 coding DNA: TGTGCCAGCAGCAAAGTTGGGCCTAACTATGGCTACACCTTC. The encoded protein is CASSKVGPNYGYTF.

The CDR3 loop is CASSITGVNQPQHF. CDR3 bases: TGTGCCAGTAGTATTACGGGAGTCAATCAGCCCCAGCATTTT. The J gene is TRBJ1-5, the V gene TRBV19; no reliable D call. V was trimmed by 3 bases and J by 3 bases, leaving 9 bases between them. CDR1 and CDR2 from the germline V gene are LNHDA and SQIVND (reference sequence). The CDR3 covers 14 residues.

The gene calls are TRBV6-4 and TRBJ1-4; 7 bases are shared with TRBD1. Per germline, CDR1 MRHNA and CDR2 SNTAGT. Losses at the gene ends were 6 bases for V and 7 bases for J; bases not matched to a gene: 5. This CDR3 has 13 residues. DNA of the CDR3: TGTGCCAGCAGGACAGGGATAGGTGAAAAACTGTTTTTT. Translating gives CASRTGIGEKLFF.

V is TRBV2 and J is TRBJ2-3; TRBD2 is a possible D gene (5 bases). Trimming removed 6 bases at V and 2 bases at J, with 15 bases between. Germline V lookup: CDR1 SNHLY, CDR2 FYNNEI. The CDR3 loop spans 15 amino acids. The chain's CDR3 is CASRAPLATTDTQYF. In DNA, the CDR3 is TGTGCCAGCAGAGCTCCTCTAGCTACCACAGATACGCAGTATTTT.

The chain has TRBV12-3 or TRBV12-4 and TRBJ1-2, with D perhaps TRBD1 (6 bases). Deletions cut 4 bases from V and 7 bases from J, with 10 bases between. This CDR3 is 12 amino acids long. CDR3 sequence (DNA): TGTGCCAGCAGTTCTCAGACAGGTGGCTACACCTTC. Translated: CASSSQTGGYTF.

The chain couples TRBV5-4 to TRBJ2-5; a possible D gene is TRBD1 (6 bases). CDR3 length equals 14 residues. Trimming removed 5 bases from V and 1 base from J, with 12 bases in between. Germline CDR1 is SGHNT and CDR2 is YYREEE (reference sequence). In nucleotides, the CDR3 is TGTGCCAGCAGTGTGCAGGGGATCCAAGAGACCCAGTACTTC. Residues: CASSVQGIQETQYF.

The chain joins TRBV13 to TRBJ1-2; 7 bases map to TRBD1. The CDR3 sequence is 13 residues long. J was trimmed by 3 bases and V by 2 bases; bases with no gene match: 0. Looked up from germline, CDR1 is PRHDT and CDR2 is FYEKMQ (reference sequence). CDR3 in DNA: TGTGCCAGCAGCTTACAGGGGGACTATGGCTACACCTTC. Amino acid sequence: CASSLQGDYGYTF.

This clone came up once. The chain combines TRBV28 with TRBJ1-3, with D unclear. This CDR3 is 10 amino acids long. CDR1 and CDR2 (germline): MDHEN, SYDVKM. V lost 5 bases to trimming and J lost 10 bases, with 6 bases between them. This CDR3 is CASSQETIYF. CDR3 nucleotides: TGTGCCAGCAGTCAGGAGACCATATATTTT.

This chain links TRBV19 with TRBJ2-7; D is possibly TRBD1 (6 bases). Germline V lookup: CDR1 LNHDA, CDR2 SQIVND (reference sequence). The CDR3 consists of 14 residues. Trimming shortened V by 5 bases and J by 7 bases, and 18 bases separated the two germline ends. Here the CDR3 reads CASSPGQVFGEQYF. The CDR3 DNA follows: TGTGCCAGTAGTCCGGGACAAGTGTTTGGAGAGCAGTACTTC.

The V and J genes are TRBV20-1 and TRBJ1-6, with unresolved D. The CDR3 is 11 residues long. Germline CDR1 reads DFQATT; CDR2 reads SNEGSKA (reference sequence). Trimming shortened V by 2 bases and J by 8 bases, and 4 bases separated the two germline ends. CDR3 residues: CSARPYSPLHF. CDR3 coding DNA: TGCAGTGCTAGACCCTATTCACCCCTCCACTTT.

The chain uses TRBV19 and TRBJ2-1, with D tentatively TRBD2 (6 bases). The CDR3 runs to 15 residues. The germline V and J ends were trimmed by 4 bases and 5 bases, with 15 bases remaining between them. Germline values: CDR1 LNHDA, CDR2 SQIVND (reference sequence). The CDR3 nucleotides are TGTGCCAGTAGTACCGGGACTCTTTTAAACAATGAGCAGTTCTTC. Its protein product is CASSTGTLLNNEQFF.

The J gene is TRBJ1-5, the V gene TRBV4-1; a possible D gene is TRBD1 (5 bases). This CDR3 spans 16 amino acids. Germline CDR1 MGHRA, CDR2 YSYEKL. V shed 0 bases and J shed 2 bases, with 11 bases lying between them. The CDR3 DNA follows: TGCGCCAGCAGCCAAGATGGGGGGATTGGCAATCAGCCCCAGCATTTT. It specifies CASSQDGGIGNQPQHF.

The chain joins TRBV2 to TRBJ1-3, with D possibly being TRBD1 (5 bases). Germline V CDR1 and CDR2: SNHLY, FYNNEI. The length of the CDR3 is 15 residues. V was trimmed by 8 bases and J by 0 bases, leaving 14 bases between them. Here the CDR3 reads CASGAGPRSGNTIYF. CDR3 sequence (DNA): TGTGCCAGCGGGGCCGGACCTCGCTCTGGAAACACCATATATTTT.

The V call is TRBV7-9, the J call TRBJ1-6; D is unclear. CDR3 length: 15 amino acids. The V gene's germline CDR1 is SEHNR and CDR2 FQNEAQ (reference sequence). Trimming pared 1 base from V and 8 bases from J, leaving 12 bases between. In nucleotides, the CDR3 is TGTGCCAGCAGCTTAGAACAGAGCGGGGATTCACCCCTCCACTTT. It is translated as CASSLEQSGDSPLHF.

V gene TRBV28 combines with J gene TRBJ2-6; D remains unclear. The CDR3 is 14 amino acids. Germline CDR1 and CDR2: MDHEN and SYDVKM. Trimming took 3 bases from V and 4 from J, leaving 7 bases between them. The CDR3 sequence: CASSFAAGANVLTF. The CDR3 region has the DNA TGTGCCAGCAGTTTTGCGGCCGGGGCCAACGTCCTGACTTTC.

As to this clone: A junction boundary mismatches the germline segment, possibly from a read error. V is TRBV7-7 and J is TRBJ2-3, with TRBD2 matching 13 bases. The CDR3 runs 15 residues. Germline CDR1 reads SSHAT; CDR2 reads FNYEAQ (reference sequence). The CDR3 DNA reads as TGTGCTAGCAGCTCCGGGACTAGCGGGGCAGATACGCAGTATTTT. It translates to CASSSGTSGADTQYF.